This paragraph reports one TCR beta chain. As yet, its antigen is unknown. The method was immunoSEQ multiplex PCR; TCRdb's version includes in-frame clones alone and lacks a portion of them. The sample records over 70,000 clones, around 93% being singletons. These data come from a study of OX40 agonist ivuxolimab in advanced cancers. Study-wide points: At doses 0.1 to 3.0 mg/kg, CD4+ and CD8+ clones expanded.

The TCR was taken from an adult with an advanced solid tumor such as melanoma, head and neck, liver or kidney cancer. The sequencing here drew on CD4+ or CD8+ T cells sorted from blood, taken in a trial of the OX40 agonist ivuxolimab.

The CDR3 DNA reads TGTGCCAGCAGCGTAGAGGCAGGGGTATGGTATGGCTACACCTTC. Amino acid sequence: CASSVEAGVWYGYTF. The J gene is TRBJ1-2, the V gene TRBV9; a possible D gene is TRBD1 (6 bases). The V and J ends lost 0 bases and 5 bases respectively, with 14 bases between them. The CDR3 runs 15 residues. CDR1 and CDR2 from the germline V gene are SGDLS and YYNGEE.